These T cell receptor beta chains were read from a single sample in a study of T-cell memory formation after mild COVID-19. TCRdb independently ran MiXCR on the 5' RACE reads; one entry per CDR3 protein. The sample includes roughly 620,000 distinct CDR3 sequences, roughly 18% of them seen just once. Sample: PBMCs or a T cell subset sorted from them (not recorded which). These receptors came from an adult woman who had mild COVID-19 (a few samples of this study predate the infection). Cell type and time point are not known. Each CDR3 is given with its conserved first and last residue. Each record gives: J gene, clone size, D gene, CDR3 length, V gene, CDR3 protein, CDR3 DNA. D genes are given only for firm matches. Clone size is stated in some rows and not others, as once, few, many or a class when expanded.

>TRBJ2-1|few|TRBD2|16|TRBV6-2/TRBV6-3
CASSYWGGRSYNEQFF
TGTGCCAGCAGTTACTGGGGCGGGAGGTCCTACAATGAGCAGTTCTTC
>TRBJ2-5|once|.|17|TRBV6-1
CASSEALATTGAETQYF
TGTGCCAGCAGTGAAGCGCTAGCAACAACGGGAGCGGAGACCCAGTACTTC
>TRBJ2-3|.|TRBD1|17|TRBV3-1
CASRGDRGDRETDTQYF
TGTGCCAGCAGAGGGGACAGGGGGGATCGTGAAACAGATACGCAGTATTTT
>TRBJ2-2|.|TRBD2|19|TRBV6-2/TRBV6-3
CASKSPWASGSQNTGELFF
TGTGCCAGCAAAAGCCCCTGGGCTAGCGGGAGTCAAAACACCGGGGAGCTGTTTTTT
>TRBJ2-2|.|TRBD1|18|TRBV3-1
CASSQLYMDRGNTGELFF
TGTGCCAGCAGCCAACTATATATGGACAGGGGGAACACCGGGGAGCTGTTTTTT
>TRBJ2-5|few|.|13|TRBV6-4
CATLRPTKETQYF
TGTGCCACGTTGCGCCCCACCAAAGAGACCCAGTACTTC
>TRBJ2-3|few|TRBD2|16|TRBV12-3/TRBV12-4
CASSSPGLAMADTQYF
TGTGCCAGCAGTTCCCCGGGACTAGCGATGGCAGATACGCAGTATTTT
>TRBJ2-1|few|.|14|TRBV6-6
CASSYRDSYNEQFF
TGTGCCAGCAGTTACAGGGACTCTTACAATGAGCAGTTCTTC
>TRBJ2-1|.|TRBD2|15|TRBV19
CASRSPGLDHNEQFF
TGTGCCAGTAGATCCCCGGGACTAGACCACAATGAGCAGTTCTTC
>TRBJ2-1|many|TRBD2|14|TRBV10-3
CAIRSREGGDEQFF
TGTGCCATCAGATCCCGGGAGGGCGGGGATGAGCAGTTCTTC
>TRBJ2-2|few|.|19|TRBV5-1
CASSLGRRDQNSNTGELFF
TGCGCCAGCAGCTTGGGTCGTAGAGACCAAAACTCGAACACCGGGGAGCTGTTTTTT
>TRBJ2-1|.|TRBD1|16|TRBV20-1
CSARRPTGTSYNEQFF
TGCAGTGCTAGACGACCGACAGGGACATCCTACAATGAGCAGTTCTTC
>TRBJ2-1|.|TRBD2|17|TRBV3-1
CASSQGSSGAFYNEQFF
TGTGCCAGCAGCCAAGGGTCTAGCGGGGCCTTCTACAATGAGCAGTTCTTC
>TRBJ2-1|few|.|16|TRBV20-1
CSAISAQRNSYNEQFF
TGCAGTGCTATAAGCGCCCAACGCAACTCCTACAATGAGCAGTTCTTC
>TRBJ1-2|few|.|14|TRBV6-5
CASKVSRWGYGYTF
TGTGCCAGCAAGGTCAGCAGGTGGGGATATGGCTACACCTTC
>TRBJ2-2|few|.|15|TRBV9
CASSATGLNTGELFF
TGTGCCAGCAGCGCGACGGGGTTGAACACCGGGGAGCTGTTTTTT
>TRBJ1-1|few|TRBD1|14|TRBV5-1
CASSPGQGSSEAFF
TGCGCCAGCAGCCCAGGACAGGGGTCATCTGAAGCTTTCTTT
>TRBJ2-1|.|.|13|TRBV6-1
CASSDWDYNEQFF
TGTGCCAGCAGTGATTGGGACTACAATGAGCAGTTCTTC
>TRBJ1-2|.|.|13|TRBV30
CAWRVVPSYGYTF
TGTGCCTGGAGGGTAGTTCCAAGCTATGGCTACACCTTC
>TRBJ2-1|.|.|13|TRBV6-6
CASSYSKVNEQFF
TGTGCCAGCAGTTACTCGAAAGTAAATGAGCAGTTCTTC
>TRBJ2-2|.|TRBD2|17|TRBV19
CASSPSERELSTGELFF
TGTGCCAGTAGTCCGTCGGAGCGGGAGCTGAGCACCGGGGAGCTGTTTTTT
>TRBJ2-3|few|.|14|TRBV29-1
CSVASQLGADTQYF
TGCAGCGTTGCCTCTCAATTAGGAGCAGATACGCAGTATTTT
>TRBJ2-1|few|.|16|TRBV7-9
CASSSLGGTPYNEQFF
TGTGCCAGCAGCTCCTTAGGAGGGACCCCCTACAATGAGCAGTTCTTC
>TRBJ1-5|.|.|12|TRBV6-6
CASREVNQPQHF
TGTGCCAGCAGGGAAGTAAATCAGCCCCAGCATTTT
>TRBJ2-1|.|.|14|TRBV5-1
CATPPVRGYNEQFF
TGCGCCACCCCCCCCGTCAGGGGATACAATGAGCAGTTCTTC
>TRBJ2-7|few|TRBD1|14|TRBV20-1
CSAESGQAAYEQYF
TGCAGTGCAGAGTCCGGACAGGCGGCCTACGAGCAGTACTTC
>TRBJ2-5|many|TRBD2|14|TRBV5-1
CASSLSAGVETQYF
TGCGCCAGCAGCTTGTCAGCGGGAGTTGAGACCCAGTACTTC
>TRBJ1-6|few|.|14|TRBV5-1
CASSLEPDNSPLHF
TGCGCCAGCAGCTTGGAGCCAGATAATTCACCCCTCCACTTT
>TRBJ2-7|few|TRBD1|14|TRBV5-1
CASSLRTGDYEQYF
TGCGCCAGCAGCTTACGGACAGGGGACTACGAGCAGTACTTC
>TRBJ2-3|few|.|14|TRBV7-2
CASSTRKKADTQYF
TGTGCCAGCAGCACCCGGAAGAAGGCAGATACGCAGTATTTT
>TRBJ2-1|few|.|14|TRBV12-3/TRBV12-4
CASSLWGERNEQFF
TGTGCCAGCAGTTTATGGGGAGAGAGGAATGAGCAGTTCTTC
>TRBJ1-3|few|.|15|TRBV20-1
CSARSVTASGNTIYF
TGCAGTGCCCGAAGCGTGACAGCCTCTGGAAACACCATATATTTT
>TRBJ2-7|.|.|17|TRBV4-2
CASSQDRGAARPYEQYF
TGTGCCAGCAGCCAAGACCGAGGGGCGGCGAGACCCTACGAGCAGTACTTC
>TRBJ1-3|.|.|15|TRBV5-6
CASSLVDRSGNTIYF
TGTGCCAGCAGCTTGGTAGATCGTTCTGGAAACACCATATATTTT
>TRBJ2-7|few|TRBD2|15|TRBV24-1
CATSDSGTGVREQYF
TGTGCCACCAGTGATAGCGGGACTGGCGTAAGGGAGCAGTACTTC
>TRBJ1-2|few|.|14|TRBV7-2
CASSTRDIYYGYTF
TGTGCCAGCAGCACCCGGGACATCTACTATGGCTACACCTTC
>TRBJ2-1|few|.|15|TRBV9
CASSVEAGNYNEQFF
TGTGCCAGCAGCGTAGAGGCGGGAAACTACAATGAGCAGTTCTTC
>TRBJ2-7|.|TRBD2|12|TRBV15
CATTPGGSEQYF
TGTGCCACTACTCCGGGGGGTAGCGAGCAGTACTTC
>TRBJ2-3|few|.|14|TRBV7-9
CASSSKRTADTQYF
TGTGCCAGCAGCTCAAAGAGGACGGCAGATACGCAGTATTTT
>TRBJ2-7|.|TRBD2|15|TRBV7-3
CASSLRGGGDYEQYF
TGTGCCAGCAGCTTACGAGGCGGGGGGGACTACGAGCAGTACTTC
>TRBJ2-1|many|.|17|TRBV12-3/TRBV12-4
CASTYLLAQRLNNEQFF
TGTGCCAGCACCTACTTGCTAGCGCAGCGTCTCAACAATGAGCAGTTCTTC
>TRBJ1-1|few|TRBD1|15|TRBV12-3/TRBV12-4
CASSLTAQGRGLAFF
TGTGCCAGCAGTTTAACAGCACAGGGGCGAGGGTTAGCTTTCTTT